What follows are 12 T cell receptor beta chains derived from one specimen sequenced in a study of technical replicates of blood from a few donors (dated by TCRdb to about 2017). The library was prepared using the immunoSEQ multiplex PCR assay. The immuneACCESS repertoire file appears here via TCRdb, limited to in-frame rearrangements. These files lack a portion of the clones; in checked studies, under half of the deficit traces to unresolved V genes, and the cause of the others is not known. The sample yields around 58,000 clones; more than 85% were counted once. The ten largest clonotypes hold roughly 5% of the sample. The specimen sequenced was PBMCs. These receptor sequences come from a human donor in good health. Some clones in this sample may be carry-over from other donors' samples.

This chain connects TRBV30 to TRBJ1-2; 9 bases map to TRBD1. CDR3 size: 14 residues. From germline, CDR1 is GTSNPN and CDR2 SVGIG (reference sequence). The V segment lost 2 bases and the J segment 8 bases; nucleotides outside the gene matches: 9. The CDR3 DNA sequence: TGTGCCTGGAGTATGGGACAGGGTGCTGTGGGCTACACCTTC. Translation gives CAWSMGQGAVGYTF.

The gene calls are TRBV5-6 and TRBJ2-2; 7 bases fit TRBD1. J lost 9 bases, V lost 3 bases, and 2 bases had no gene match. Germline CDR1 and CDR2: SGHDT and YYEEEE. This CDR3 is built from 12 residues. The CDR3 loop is CASSWDSRELFF. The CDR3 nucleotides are TGTGCCAGCAGCTGGGACAGCCGGGAGCTGTTTTTT.

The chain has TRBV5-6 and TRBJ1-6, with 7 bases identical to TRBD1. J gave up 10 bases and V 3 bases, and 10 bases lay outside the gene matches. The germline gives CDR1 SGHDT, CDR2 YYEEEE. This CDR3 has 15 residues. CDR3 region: CASSSYRGGKSPLHF. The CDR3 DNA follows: TGTGCCAGCAGCTCGTACAGGGGTGGTAAATCACCCCTCCACTTT.

CDR3: CASSQGAWQPQHF. The CDR3 DNA follows: TGTGCCAGCAGCCAGGGGGCCTGGCAGCCCCAGCATTTT. The chain recombines TRBV13 with TRBJ1-5; 8 nucleotides agree with TRBD1. CDR3 length: 13 residues. The V gene's germline CDR1 is PRHDT and CDR2 FYEKMQ (reference sequence). With 5 bases clipped from V and 7 bases from J, the junction kept 4 bases outside the gene matches.

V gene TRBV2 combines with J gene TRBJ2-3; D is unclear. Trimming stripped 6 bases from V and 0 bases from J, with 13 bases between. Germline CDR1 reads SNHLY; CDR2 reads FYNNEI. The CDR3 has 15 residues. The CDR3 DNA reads TGTGCCAGCAGCGCCTCACCCGGTAGCACAGATACGCAGTATTTT. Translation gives CASSASPGSTDTQYF.

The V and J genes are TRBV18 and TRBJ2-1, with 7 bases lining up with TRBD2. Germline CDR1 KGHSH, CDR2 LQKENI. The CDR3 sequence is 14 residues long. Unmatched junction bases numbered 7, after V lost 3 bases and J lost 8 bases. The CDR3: CASSPGGGVDEQFF. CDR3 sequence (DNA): TGTGCCAGCTCACCTGGTGGGGGGGTCGATGAGCAGTTCTTC.

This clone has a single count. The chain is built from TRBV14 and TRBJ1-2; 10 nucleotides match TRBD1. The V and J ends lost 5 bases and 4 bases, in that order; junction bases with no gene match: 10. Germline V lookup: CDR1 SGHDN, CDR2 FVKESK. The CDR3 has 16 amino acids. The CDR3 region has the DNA TGTGCCAGCAGCGTTATTCCGACAGGGGGCCTCTATGGCTACACCTTC. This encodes CASSVIPTGGLYGYTF.

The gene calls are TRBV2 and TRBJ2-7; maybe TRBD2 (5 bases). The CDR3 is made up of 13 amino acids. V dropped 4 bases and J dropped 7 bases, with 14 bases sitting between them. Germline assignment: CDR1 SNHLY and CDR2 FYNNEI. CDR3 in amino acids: CASSVGERREQYF. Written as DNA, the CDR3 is TGTGCCAGCAGTGTCGGGGAAAGGAGGGAGCAGTACTTC.

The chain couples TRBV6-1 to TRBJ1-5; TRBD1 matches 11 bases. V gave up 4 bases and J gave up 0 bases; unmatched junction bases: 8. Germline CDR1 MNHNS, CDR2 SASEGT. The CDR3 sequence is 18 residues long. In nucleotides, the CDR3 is TGTGCCAGCAGTGGTGTCCGGGACAGGGGGATTAGCAATCAGCCCCAGCATTTT. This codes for CASSGVRDRGISNQPQHF.

The CDR3 here is CASSAGTGDTGELFF. In DNA form, the CDR3 reads TGTGCCAGCAGCGCCGGGACAGGGGACACCGGGGAGCTGTTTTTT. The genes are TRBV7-9 and TRBJ2-2, with 10 bases lining up with TRBD1. J gave up 3 bases and V 5 bases, and 3 bases lay outside the gene matches. This CDR3 spans 15 amino acids. Per germline, CDR1 SEHNR and CDR2 FQNEAQ (reference sequence).

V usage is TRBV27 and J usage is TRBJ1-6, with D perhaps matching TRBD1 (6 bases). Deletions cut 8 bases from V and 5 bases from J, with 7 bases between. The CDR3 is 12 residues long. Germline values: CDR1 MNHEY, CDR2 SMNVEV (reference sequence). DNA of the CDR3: TGTGCCAGCCGGGACAATAATTCACCCCTCCACTTT. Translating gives CASRDNNSPLHF.

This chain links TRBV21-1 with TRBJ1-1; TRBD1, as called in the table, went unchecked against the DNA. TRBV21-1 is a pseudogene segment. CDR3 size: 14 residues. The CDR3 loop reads CASSKSEVNTEAFF. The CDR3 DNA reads TGTGCCAGCAGCAAATCAGAAGTGAACACTGAAGCTTTCTTT.